The 5 T cell receptor beta chains below all came from one sample that was sequenced in a study of cytomegalovirus exposure and HLA in healthy donors. 60 Vbeta and 13 Jbeta primers were used in PCR. Using immunoSEQ multiplex PCR, the repertoire was profiled, and TCRdb retains in-frame clones only, with some absent. The table has around 190,000 clones, about 69% seen once. Sequencing was done on a sample of PBMCs. The origin of the receptors is a man aged 25 to 40 in good health and CMV-seropositive.

This clone was observed a handful of times. V is TRBV7-3 and J is TRBJ2-1; no clear D gene. The CDR3 runs to 13 residues. The germline CDR1 and CDR2 sequences are SGHTA and FQGTGA. The V end lost 3 bases, the J end lost 6 bases, and 9 bases lay between the germline ends. The CDR3 DNA sequence: TGTGCCAGCAGCTTTGGTCCAGGCAATGAGCAGTTCTTC. Its translation: CASSFGPGNEQFF.

This chain joins TRBV5-1 and TRBJ2-2; D is unclear. CDR1 and CDR2 from the germline V gene are SGHRS and YFSETQ. The CDR3 totals 15 residues. V was trimmed by 1 base and J by 5 bases, leaving 12 bases between them. In nucleotides, the CDR3 is TGCGCCAGCAGCTTGTTATCCGGCGGAACCGGGGAGCTGTTTTTT. It translates to CASSLLSGGTGELFF.

The rearrangement joins TRBV11-2 to TRBJ1-3; 8 bases are shared with TRBD1. CDR1 SGHAT and CDR2 FQNNGV come from the germline V gene. The CDR3 has 16 amino acids. Trimming took 5 bases from V and 3 from J; bases not matched to a gene: 9. DNA of the CDR3: TGTGCCAGCAGCCCCCCGGCAGGGGGCTTTGGAAACACCATATATTTT. The encoded protein is CASSPPAGGFGNTIYF.

The V call is TRBV9, the J call TRBJ2-7; 8 bases match TRBD1. The CDR3 sequence is 15 residues long. V was pared by 0 bases and J by 5 bases, with 7 bases of the junction left unmatched. From germline, CDR1 is SGDLS and CDR2 YYNGEE. For the CDR3, the DNA is TGTGCCAGCAGCGTAGACGGACAGGGAAGAGACGAGCAGTACTTC. Encoded protein: CASSVDGQGRDEQYF.

This clone was recorded a few times. The rearrangement joins TRBV27 to TRBJ2-3; weak D call: TRBD1 (6 bases). The CDR3 spans 16 residues. The germline CDR1 and CDR2 sequences are MNHEY and SMNVEV (reference sequence). With 10 bases removed from V and 5 bases from J, the gap between germline ends came to 25 bases. The CDR3 protein is CATHPIGTPRGDTQYF. Written as DNA, the CDR3 is TGTGCCACACACCCGATTGGGACACCAAGGGGAGATACGCAGTATTTT.